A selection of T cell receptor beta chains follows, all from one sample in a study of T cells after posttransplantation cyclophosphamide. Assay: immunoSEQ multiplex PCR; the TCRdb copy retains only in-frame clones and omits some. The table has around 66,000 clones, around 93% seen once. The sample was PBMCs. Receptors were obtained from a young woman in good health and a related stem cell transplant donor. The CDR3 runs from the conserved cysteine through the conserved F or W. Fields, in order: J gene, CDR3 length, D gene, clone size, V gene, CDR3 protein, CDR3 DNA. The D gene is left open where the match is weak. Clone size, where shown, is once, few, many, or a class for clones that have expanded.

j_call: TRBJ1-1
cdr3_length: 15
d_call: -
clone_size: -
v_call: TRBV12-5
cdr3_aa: CASGLIGGMNTEAFF
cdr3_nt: TGTGCTAGTGGTTTGATCGGGGGGATGAACACTGAAGCTTTCTTT

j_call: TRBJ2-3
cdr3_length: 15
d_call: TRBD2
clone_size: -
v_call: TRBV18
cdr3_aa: CASSPRTSGVNTQYF
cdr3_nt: TGTGCCAGCTCACCTCGGACTAGCGGGGTTAATACGCAGTATTTT

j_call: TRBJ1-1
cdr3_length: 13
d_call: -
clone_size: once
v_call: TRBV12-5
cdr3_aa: CASGGGGSTEAFF
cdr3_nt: TGTGCTAGTGGTGGGGGGGGGAGCACTGAAGCTTTCTTT

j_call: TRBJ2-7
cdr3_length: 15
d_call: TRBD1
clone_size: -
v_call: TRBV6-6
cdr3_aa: CASSSFRDRAYEQYF
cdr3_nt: TGTGCCAGCAGTTCCTTCCGGGACAGGGCCTACGAGCAGTACTTC

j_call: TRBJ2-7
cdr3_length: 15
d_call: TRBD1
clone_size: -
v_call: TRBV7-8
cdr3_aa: CASSRGDRSSYEQYF
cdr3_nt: TGTGCCAGCAGCCGAGGGGACAGGAGCTCCTACGAGCAGTACTTC

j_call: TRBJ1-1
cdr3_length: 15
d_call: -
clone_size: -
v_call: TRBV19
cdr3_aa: CASRYPQGDTPEAFF
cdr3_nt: TGTGCCAGTCGATACCCACAGGGAGACACCCCTGAAGCTTTCTTT

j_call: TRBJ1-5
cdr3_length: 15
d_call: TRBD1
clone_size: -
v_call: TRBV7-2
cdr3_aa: CASSLSRGRAQPQHF
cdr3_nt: TGTGCCAGCAGCTTATCCAGGGGGCGGGCTCAGCCCCAGCATTTT

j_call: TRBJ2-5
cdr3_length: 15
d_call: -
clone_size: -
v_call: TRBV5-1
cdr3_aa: CASSQGPEKGETQYF
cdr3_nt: TGCGCCAGCAGCCAAGGGCCAGAAAAGGGGGAGACCCAGTACTTC

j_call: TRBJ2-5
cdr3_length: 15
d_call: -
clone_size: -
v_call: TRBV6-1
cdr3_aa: CASRSEGNLPGAQYF
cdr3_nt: TGTGCCAGCAGGTCAGAAGGGAACCTACCGGGGGCCCAGTACTTC

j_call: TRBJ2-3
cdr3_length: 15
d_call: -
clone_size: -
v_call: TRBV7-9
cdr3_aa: CASSPRETRTDTQYF
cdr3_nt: TGTGCCAGCAGCCCGAGGGAGACAAGGACAGATACGCAGTATTTT

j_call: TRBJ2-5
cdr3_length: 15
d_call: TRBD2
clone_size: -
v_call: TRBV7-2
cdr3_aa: CASSPPRGGEETQYF
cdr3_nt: TGTGCCAGCAGCCCACCCCGGGGGGGGGAAGAGACCCAGTACTTC

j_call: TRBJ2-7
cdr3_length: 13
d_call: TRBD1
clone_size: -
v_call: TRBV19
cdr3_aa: CASSTGTVYEQYF
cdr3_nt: TGTGCCAGTAGTACCGGGACAGTCTACGAGCAGTACTTC

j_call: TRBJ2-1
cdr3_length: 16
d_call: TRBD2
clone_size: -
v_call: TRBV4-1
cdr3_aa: CASSQDPGGGRVEQFF
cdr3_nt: TGCGCCAGCAGCCAAGATCCCGGGGGGGGCCGGGTTGAGCAGTTCTTC

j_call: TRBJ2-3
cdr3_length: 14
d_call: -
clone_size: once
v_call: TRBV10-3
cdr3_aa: CAIRGAGGTDTQYF
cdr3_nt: TGTGCCATCAGGGGGGCCGGGGGCACAGATACGCAGTATTTT

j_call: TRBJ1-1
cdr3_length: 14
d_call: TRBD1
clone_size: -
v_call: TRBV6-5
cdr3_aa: CASSYSRDRVRAFF
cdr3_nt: TGTGCCAGCAGTTACTCTCGGGACAGGGTTAGGGCTTTCTTT

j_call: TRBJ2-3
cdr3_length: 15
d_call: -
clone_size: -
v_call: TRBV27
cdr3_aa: CASSYQGRFPDTQYF
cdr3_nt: TGTGCCAGCAGTTATCAGGGCCGTTTCCCAGATACGCAGTATTTT

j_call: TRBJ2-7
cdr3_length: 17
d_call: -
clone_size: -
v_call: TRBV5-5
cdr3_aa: CASSLGRQALSSYEQYF
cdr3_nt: TGTGCCAGCAGCTTGGGAAGACAGGCCTTGAGCTCCTACGAGCAGTACTTC

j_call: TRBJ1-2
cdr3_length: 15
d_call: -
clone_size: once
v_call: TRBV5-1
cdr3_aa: CASSTGTTGGYGYTF
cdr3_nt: TGCGCCAGCAGCACTGGGACAACGGGTGGCTATGGCTACACCTTC

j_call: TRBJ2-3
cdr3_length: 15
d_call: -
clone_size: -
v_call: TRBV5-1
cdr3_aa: CASSLAQGHTDTQYF
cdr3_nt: TGCGCCAGCAGCCTGGCCCAGGGGCACACAGATACGCAGTATTTT

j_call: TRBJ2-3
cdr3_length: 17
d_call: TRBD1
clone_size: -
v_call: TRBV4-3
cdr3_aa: CASSQGGRAGGLDTQYF
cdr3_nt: TGCGCCAGCAGCCAAGGCGGTCGGGCAGGGGGCTTAGATACGCAGTATTTT

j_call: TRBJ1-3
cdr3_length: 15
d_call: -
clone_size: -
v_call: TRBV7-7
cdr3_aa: CASSLNAYSGNTIYF
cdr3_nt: TGTGCCAGCAGCTTAAATGCTTACTCTGGAAACACCATATATTTT

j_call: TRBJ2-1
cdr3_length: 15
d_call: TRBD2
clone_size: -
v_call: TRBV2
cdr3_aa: CASRTSGGPYNEQFF
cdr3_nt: TGTGCCAGCAGGACAAGCGGGGGGCCCTACAATGAGCAGTTCTTC

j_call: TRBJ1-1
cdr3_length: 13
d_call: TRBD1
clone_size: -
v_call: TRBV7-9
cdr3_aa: CASSLATDRGAFF
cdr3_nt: TGTGCCAGCAGCTTAGCGACGGACAGGGGGGCTTTCTTT

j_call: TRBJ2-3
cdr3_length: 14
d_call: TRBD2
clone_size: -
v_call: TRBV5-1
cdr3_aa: CASSFGDYTDTQYF
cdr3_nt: TGCGCCAGCAGCTTTGGGGACTACACAGATACGCAGTATTTT

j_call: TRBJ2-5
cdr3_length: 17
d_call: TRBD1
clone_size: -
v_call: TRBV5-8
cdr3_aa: CASSPAADTGVGETQYF
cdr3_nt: TGTGCCAGCAGCCCTGCCGCGGACACAGGGGTGGGCGAGACCCAGTACTTC

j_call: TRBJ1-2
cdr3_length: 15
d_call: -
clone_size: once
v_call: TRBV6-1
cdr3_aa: CASSEALRVYYGYTF
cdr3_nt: TGTGCCAGCAGTGAAGCTCTCAGGGTTTACTATGGCTACACCTTC

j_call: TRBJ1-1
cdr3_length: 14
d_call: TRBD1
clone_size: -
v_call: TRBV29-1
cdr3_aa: CSVESGQGVSEAFF
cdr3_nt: TGCAGCGTTGAATCGGGACAGGGAGTTTCGGAAGCTTTCTTT

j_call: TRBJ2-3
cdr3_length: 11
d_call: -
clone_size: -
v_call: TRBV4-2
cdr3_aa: CASSLRGTQYF
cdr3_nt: TGTGCCAGCAGCCTTCGTGGTACGCAGTATTTT

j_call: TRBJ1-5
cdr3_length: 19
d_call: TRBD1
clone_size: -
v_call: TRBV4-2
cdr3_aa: CASSLFPGQGERGNQPQHF
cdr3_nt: TGTGCCAGCAGCCTCTTCCCGGGACAGGGCGAAAGAGGCAATCAGCCCCAGCATTTT

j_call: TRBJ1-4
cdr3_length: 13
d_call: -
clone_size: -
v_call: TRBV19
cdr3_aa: CASSPGRNEKLFF
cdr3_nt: TGTGCCAGTAGTCCTGGACGGAATGAAAAACTGTTTTTT

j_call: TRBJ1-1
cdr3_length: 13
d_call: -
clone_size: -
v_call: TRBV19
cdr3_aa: CASSIARNTEAFF
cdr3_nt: TGTGCCAGTAGTATAGCTAGGAACACTGAAGCTTTCTTT

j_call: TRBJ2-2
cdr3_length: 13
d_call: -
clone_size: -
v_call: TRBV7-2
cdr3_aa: CASSPRPDGELFF
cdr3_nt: TGTGCCAGCAGCCCCCGTCCTGACGGGGAGCTGTTTTTT

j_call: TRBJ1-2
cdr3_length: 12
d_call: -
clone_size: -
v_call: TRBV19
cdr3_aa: CASRRDIEGYTF
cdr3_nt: TGTGCCAGTAGGCGGGACATTGAAGGCTACACCTTC

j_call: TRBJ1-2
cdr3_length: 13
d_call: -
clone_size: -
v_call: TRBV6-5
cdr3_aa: CASSRVVGYGYTF
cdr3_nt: TGTGCCAGCAGCCGAGTGGTAGGCTATGGCTACACCTTC

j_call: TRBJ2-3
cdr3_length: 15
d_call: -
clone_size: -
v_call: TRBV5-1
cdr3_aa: CASSLGRLGTDTQYF
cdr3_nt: TGCGCCAGCAGCTTGGGTCGCCTGGGGACAGATACGCAGTATTTT

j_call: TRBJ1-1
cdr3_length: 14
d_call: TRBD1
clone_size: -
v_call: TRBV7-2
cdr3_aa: CASSLQGAGTEAFF
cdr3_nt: TGTGCCAGCAGCTTACAGGGGGCCGGCACTGAAGCTTTCTTT

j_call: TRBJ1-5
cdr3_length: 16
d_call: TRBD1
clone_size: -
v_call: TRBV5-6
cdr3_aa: CASSLTPGTDNQPQHF
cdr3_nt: TGTGCCAGCAGCTTGACCCCCGGGACAGATAATCAGCCCCAGCATTTT

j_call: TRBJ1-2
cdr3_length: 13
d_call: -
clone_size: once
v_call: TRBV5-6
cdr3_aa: CASSLPNNYGYTF
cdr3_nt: TGTGCCAGCAGCTTGCCCAATAACTATGGCTACACCTTC

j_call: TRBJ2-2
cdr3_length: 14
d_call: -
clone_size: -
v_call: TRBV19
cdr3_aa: CASSIPLPTGELFF
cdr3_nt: TGTGCCAGTAGTATCCCCCTACCCACCGGGGAGCTGTTTTTT

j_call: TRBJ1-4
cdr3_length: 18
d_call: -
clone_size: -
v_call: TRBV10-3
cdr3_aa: CAISEAFPTASHNEKLFF
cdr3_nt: TGTGCCATCAGTGAGGCCTTCCCGACAGCTTCCCATAATGAAAAACTGTTTTTT

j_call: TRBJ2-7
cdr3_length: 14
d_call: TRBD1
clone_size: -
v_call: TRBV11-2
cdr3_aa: CASSLERTGREQYF
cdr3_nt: TGTGCCAGCAGCTTAGAGCGGACAGGGCGCGAGCAGTACTTC

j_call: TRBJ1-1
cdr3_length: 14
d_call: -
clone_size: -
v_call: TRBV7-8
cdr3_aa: CASSLAGPAAEAFF
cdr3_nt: TGTGCCAGCAGCTTAGCGGGGCCGGCGGCTGAAGCTTTCTTT

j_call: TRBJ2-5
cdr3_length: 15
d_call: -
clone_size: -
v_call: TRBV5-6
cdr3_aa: CASSFIRVGGETQYF
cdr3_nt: TGTGCCAGCAGCTTTATCAGGGTAGGGGGGGAGACCCAGTACTTC

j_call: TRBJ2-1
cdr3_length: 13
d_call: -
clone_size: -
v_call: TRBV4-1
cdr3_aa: CASSDRRVNEQFF
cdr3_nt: TGCGCCAGCAGCGACCGGCGGGTCAATGAGCAGTTCTTC

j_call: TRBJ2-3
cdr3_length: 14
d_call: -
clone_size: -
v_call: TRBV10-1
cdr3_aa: CASSESAGTDTQYF
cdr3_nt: TGCGCCAGCAGTGAGTCTGCGGGCACAGATACGCAGTATTTT

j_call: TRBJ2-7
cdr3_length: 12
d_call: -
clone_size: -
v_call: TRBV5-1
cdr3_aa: CASSLSGYEQYF
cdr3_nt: TGCGCCAGCAGCTTAAGCGGCTACGAGCAGTACTTC

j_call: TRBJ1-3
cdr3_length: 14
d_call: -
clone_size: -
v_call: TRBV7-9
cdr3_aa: CASRVQLSGNTIYF
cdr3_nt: TGTGCCAGCAGGGTACAGCTCTCTGGAAACACCATATATTTT

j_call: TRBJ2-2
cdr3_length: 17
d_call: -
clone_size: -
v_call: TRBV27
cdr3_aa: CASRAPRWRKGAGELFF
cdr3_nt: TGTGCCAGCAGAGCCCCGAGATGGCGAAAAGGGGCCGGGGAGCTGTTTTTT

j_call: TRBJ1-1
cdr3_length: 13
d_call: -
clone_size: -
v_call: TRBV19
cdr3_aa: CASSAGQYTEAFF
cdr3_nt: TGTGCCAGTAGTGCCGGACAGTACACTGAAGCTTTCTTT

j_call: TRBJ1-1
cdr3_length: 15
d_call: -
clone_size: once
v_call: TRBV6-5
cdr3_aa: CASSYRQVLNTEAFF
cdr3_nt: TGTGCCAGCAGTTACAGACAGGTATTGAACACTGAAGCTTTCTTT

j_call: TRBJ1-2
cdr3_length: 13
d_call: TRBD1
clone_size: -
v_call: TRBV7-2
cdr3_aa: CASRRTGDGGYTF
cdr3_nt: TGTGCCAGCAGAAGGACAGGGGATGGTGGCTACACCTTC

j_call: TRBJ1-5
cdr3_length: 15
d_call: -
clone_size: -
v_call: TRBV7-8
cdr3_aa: CASSLYRAEDQPQHF
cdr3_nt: TGTGCCAGCAGCTTATACAGGGCAGAAGATCAGCCCCAGCATTTT

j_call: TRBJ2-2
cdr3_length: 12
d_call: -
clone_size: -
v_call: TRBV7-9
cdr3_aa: CASSLDTGELFF
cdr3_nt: TGTGCCAGCAGCTTGGACACCGGGGAGCTGTTTTTT

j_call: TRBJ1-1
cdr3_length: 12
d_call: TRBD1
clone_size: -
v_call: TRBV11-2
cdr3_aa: CASRSPDRVVFF
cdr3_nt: TGTGCCAGCAGGTCTCCGGACAGGGTCGTTTTCTTT

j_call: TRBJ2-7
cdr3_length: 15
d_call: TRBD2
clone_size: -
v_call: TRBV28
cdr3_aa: CASSLQAGSAYEQYF
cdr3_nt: TGTGCCAGCAGTTTACAAGCGGGATCGGCCTACGAGCAGTACTTC

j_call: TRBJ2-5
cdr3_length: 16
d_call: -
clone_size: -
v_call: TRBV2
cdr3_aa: CASSDETGQFQETQYF
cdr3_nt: TGTGCCAGCAGTGATGAGACCGGACAGTTCCAAGAGACCCAGTACTTC

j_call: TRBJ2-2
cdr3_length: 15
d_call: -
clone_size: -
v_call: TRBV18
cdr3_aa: CASSPGTTNTGELFF
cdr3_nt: TGTGCCAGCTCACCCGGGACAACTAACACCGGGGAGCTGTTTTTT

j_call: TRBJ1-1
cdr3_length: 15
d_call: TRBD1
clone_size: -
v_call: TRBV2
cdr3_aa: CASRGRQGLNTEAFF
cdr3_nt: TGTGCCAGCAGGGGGAGACAGGGGTTGAACACTGAAGCTTTCTTT

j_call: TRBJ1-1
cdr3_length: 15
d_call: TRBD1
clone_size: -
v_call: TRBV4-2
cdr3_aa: CASSPINIRQGEAFF
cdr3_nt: TGTGCCAGCAGCCCGATCAACATCCGACAGGGGGAAGCTTTCTTT